One and the same sample provided the 14 T cell receptor beta chains below, sequenced in a study of T-cell reconstitution after alpha-beta-depleted transplantation in children. Using unique molecular identifiers, the investigators prepared the TCRbeta library. TCRdb reprocessed the PCR reads with MiXCR, giving one entry per CDR3 protein. The sample has 200,000 to 250,000 distinct CDR3 sequences, roughly 7% seen once; the top ten hold more than 5.5%. Here the sequenced sample was PBMCs, taken before TCRalphabeta/CD19-depleted stem cell transplant. These receptors came from a boy aged 2 to 9 with acute lymphoblastic leukemia, due to receive a stem cell transplant.

The chain carries TRBV30 and TRBJ2-3; TRBD2 matches at 12 bases. This CDR3 is 15 amino acids long. Trimming took 6 bases from V and 2 from J; bases not matched to a gene: 6. Germline assignment: CDR1 GTSNPN and CDR2 SVGIG (reference sequence). The CDR3 is CACQLAGGTTDTQYF. The CDR3 nucleotides read TGTGCCTGTCAACTAGCGGGGGGAACCACAGATACGCAGTATTTT. Full variable domain (remainder filled in from reference TRBV30 and TRBJ2-3): SQTIHQWPATLVQPVGSPLSLECTVEGTSNPNLYWYRQAAGRGLQLLFYSVGIGQISSEVPQNLSASRPQDRQFILSSKKLLLSDSGFYLCACQLAGGTTDTQYFGPGTRLTVL.

This clonotype was detected ten times or more. CDR3: CASSFLAGANNEQFF. The CDR3, as DNA: TGTGCCAGCAGCTTCCTAGCGGGAGCCAACAATGAGCAGTTCTTC. V and J are TRBV11-3 and TRBJ2-1; 10 nucleotides agree with TRBD2. The CDR3 extends over 15 amino acids. Trimming cost V 3 bases and J 5 bases; bases outside gene matches: 4. CDR1 and CDR2 (germline): SGHNT, YENEEA. The whole variable domain, remainder taken from reference TRBV11-3 and TRBJ2-1, is EAGVVQSPRYKIIEKKQPVAFWCNPISGHNTLYWYLQNLGQGPELLIRYENEEAVDDSQLPKDRFSAERLKGVDSTLKIQPAELGDSAVYLCASSFLAGANNEQFFGPGTRLTVL.

In this sample, this clonotype turned up many times. The genes are TRBV25-1 and TRBJ2-1; no clear D gene. Germline CDR1 reads MGHDK; CDR2 reads SYGVNS. V was pared by 4 bases and J by 10 bases, with 11 bases between. CDR3 length: 12 residues. CDR3 loop: CASSVARTEQFF. The CDR3 nucleotides are TGTGCCAGCAGTGTGGCCCGGACCGAGCAGTTCTTC.

This clonotype appeared many times. The rearrangement uses TRBV20-1 and TRBJ2-3; D gene ambiguous. The CDR3 runs 16 residues. The V gene's germline CDR1 is DFQATT and CDR2 SNEGSKA (reference sequence). Trimming took off 0 bases at V and 2 bases at J, with 15 bases between the two ends. CDR3 amino acids: CSARDWNVNYTDTQYF. CDR3 coding DNA: TGCAGTGCTAGAGATTGGAACGTGAACTACACAGATACGCAGTATTTT.

The chain employs TRBV7-3 and TRBJ2-2; 7 nucleotides align to TRBD1. CDR1 SGHTA and CDR2 FQGTGA come from the germline V gene. The CDR3 runs to 14 residues. Trimming cost V 5 bases and J 5 bases; bases outside gene matches: 5. The CDR3: CASSLGTATGELFF. The CDR3 DNA sequence: TGTGCCAGCAGCCTCGGGACAGCGACCGGGGAGCTGTTTTTT.

The sample holds a few counts of this clonotype. This chain connects TRBV6-5 to TRBJ2-7, with TRBD2 matching over 12 bases. This CDR3 contains 15 residues. V gave up 0 bases and J gave up 3 bases; unmatched junction bases: 0. The germline CDR1 and CDR2 sequences are MNHEY and SVGAGI. The chain's CDR3 is CASSYSTSGSYEQYF. The DNA for the CDR3 is TGTGCCAGCAGTTACTCGACTAGCGGGAGCTACGAGCAGTACTTC.

This clonotype was seen ten or more times. This chain connects TRBV20-1 to TRBJ1-2, with D tentatively TRBD1 (5 bases). Germline V gene lookup returns CDR1 DFQATT and CDR2 SNEGSKA (reference sequence). V shed 6 bases and J shed 2 bases, with 16 bases lying between them. The CDR3 is 14 amino acids. The CDR3 DNA follows: TGCAGTGCCGAAGCCCTCGACAGAAACTATGGCTACACCTTC. It yields the protein CSAEALDRNYGYTF.

This clonotype was counted ten times or more. The rearrangement joins TRBV20-1 to TRBJ2-1, with 9 bases matching TRBD1. The CDR3 is 20 residues long. The V segment lost 3 bases and the J segment 0 bases; nucleotides outside the gene matches: 18. Germline V gene lookup returns CDR1 DFQATT and CDR2 SNEGSKA (reference sequence). DNA of the CDR3: TGCAGTGCTAGTCCCCTGACAGGGGGAAATCCCTTATACTCCTACAATGAGCAGTTCTTC. The encoded protein is CSASPLTGGNPLYSYNEQFF.

This clonotype was counted ten times or more. CDR3 in DNA: TGCAGCGTTGACCCGGCTTCGGCGATAGATGATCGGGGCACTGAAGCTTTCTTT. Translated: CSVDPASAIDDRGTEAFF. The J gene is TRBJ1-1, the V gene TRBV29-1, with D unresolved. Per germline, CDR1 SQVTM and CDR2 ANQGSEA. The CDR3 extends over 18 amino acids. V was pared by 3 bases and J by 4 bases, with 27 bases between.

The chain is built from TRBV28 and TRBJ1-6, with D hard to call. CDR1 MDHEN and CDR2 SYDVKM come from the germline V gene. CDR3 size: 14 residues. Trimming left V 3 bases short and J 7 bases short, with 10 bases between. The CDR3 DNA is TGTGCCAGCAGTTTCGGGCCGAGCAATTCACCCCTCCACTTT. Translated: CASSFGPSNSPLHF.

This clonotype was observed at least ten times. The rearrangement joins TRBV5-1 to TRBJ2-4; unclear D gene. Germline V CDR1 and CDR2: SGHRS, YFSETQ. Trimming left V 2 bases short and J 0 bases short, with 9 bases between. The CDR3 contains 15 residues. CDR3 amino acids: CASSLGQLAKNIQYF. CDR3 in DNA: TGCGCCAGCAGCTTAGGTCAGCTAGCCAAAAACATTCAGTACTTC. Variable domain in full (rest from reference TRBV5-1 and TRBJ2-4): KAGVTQTPRYLIKTRGQQVTLSCSPISGHRSVSWYQQTPGQGLQFLFEYFSETQRNKGNFPGRFSGRQFSNSRSEMNVSTLELGDSALYLCASSLGQLAKNIQYFGAGTRLSVL.

The chain joins TRBV7-2 to TRBJ1-6; D gene uncertain. The CDR3 runs 15 residues. V gave up 0 bases and J gave up 12 bases, with 15 bases separating them. The germline gives CDR1 SGHTA, CDR2 FQGNSA. The CDR3 nucleotides are TGTGCCAGCAGCTTAGCGACTGGACCGGCACGACCCCTCCACTTT. It specifies CASSLATGPARPLHF.

This clonotype was seen at least ten times. The rearrangement links TRBV20-1 to TRBJ2-2; D may be TRBD1 or TRBD2 (5 bases each). Trimming took 7 bases from V and 7 from J, leaving 13 bases between them. The CDR3 length is 12 residues. Germline V gene sequence: CDR1 DFQATT, CDR2 SNEGSKA (reference sequence). The CDR3: CSVPGGGGELFF. The CDR3 bases are TGCAGTGTCCCCGGTGGGGGCGGGGAGCTGTTTTTT.

In this sample, this clonotype turned up many times. The chain links TRBV2 to TRBJ2-7; D remains ambiguous. The CDR3 runs to 12 residues. Germline loops: CDR1 SNHLY, CDR2 FYNNEI. Trimming shortened V by 2 bases and J by 3 bases, and 5 bases separated the two germline ends. For the CDR3, the DNA is TGTGCCAGCAGTGAATCCAGCTACGAGCAGTACTTC. Translating it yields CASSESSYEQYF.